The subject of this entry is one TCR beta chain. Its antigen remains unidentified. This table comes from immunoSEQ multiplex PCR, and its TCRdb copy is limited to in-frame clones, with some not included. The table lists roughly 67,000 clones, 80% to 90% of them singletons. The data derive from a study of T cell responses to AZD1222 COVID-19 vaccine. Study-wide findings and caveats: The study sampled repertoires only after the peak T cell response.

The CDR3 has 16 residues. The V and J ends lost 5 bases and 1 base, in that order; junction bases with no gene match: 3. Germline CDR1 and CDR2: MRHNA and SNTAGT. The clonotype comes from an adult who received the AZD1222 COVID-19 vaccine. Sequencing was performed on peripheral blood, taken 28 days after the second AZD1222 dose. The V gene is TRBV6-4, the J gene TRBJ2-1; 12 bases agree with TRBD2. The CDR3 region has the DNA TGTGCCAGCAGTAGGACTAGCGGGGATTCCTACAATGAGCAGTTCTTC. Amino acids: CASSRTSGDSYNEQFF.